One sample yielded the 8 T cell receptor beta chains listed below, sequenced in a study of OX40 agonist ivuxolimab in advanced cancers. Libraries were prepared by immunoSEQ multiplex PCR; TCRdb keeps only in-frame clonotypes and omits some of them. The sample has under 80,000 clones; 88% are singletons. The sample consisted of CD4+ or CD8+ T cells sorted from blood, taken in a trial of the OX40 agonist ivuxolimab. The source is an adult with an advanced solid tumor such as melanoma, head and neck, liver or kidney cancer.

CDR3 sequence: CASSDGVYEQYF. DNA of the CDR3: TGTGCCAGCAGTGACGGGGTCTACGAGCAGTACTTC. The rearrangement uses TRBV11-3 and TRBJ2-7, with D maybe TRBD2 (5 bases). V lost 6 bases, J lost 3 bases, and 9 bases lay in between. Germline V lookup: CDR1 SGHNT, CDR2 YENEEA. There are 12 residues in the CDR3. Combining the CDR3 with reference TRBV11-3 and TRBJ2-7 gives the whole variable domain EAGVVQSPRYKIIEKKQPVAFWCNPISGHNTLYWYLQNLGQGPELLIRYENEEAVDDSQLPKDRFSAERLKGVDSTLKIQPAELGDSAVYLCASSDGVYEQYFGPGTRLTVT.

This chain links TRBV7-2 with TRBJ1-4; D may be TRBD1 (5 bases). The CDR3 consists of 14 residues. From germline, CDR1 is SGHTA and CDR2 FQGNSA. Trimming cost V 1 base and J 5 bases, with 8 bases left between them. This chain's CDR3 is CASSLGGRNEKLFF. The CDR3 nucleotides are TGTGCCAGCAGCTTAGGGGGGAGGAATGAAAAACTGTTTTTT.

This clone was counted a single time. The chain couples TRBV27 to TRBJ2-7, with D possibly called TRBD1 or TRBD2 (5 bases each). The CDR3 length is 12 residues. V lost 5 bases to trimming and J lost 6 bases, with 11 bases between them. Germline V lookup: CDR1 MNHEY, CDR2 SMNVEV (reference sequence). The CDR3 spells CASSPLRGEQYF. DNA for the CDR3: TGTGCCAGCAGTCCCCTGAGGGGCGAGCAGTACTTC.

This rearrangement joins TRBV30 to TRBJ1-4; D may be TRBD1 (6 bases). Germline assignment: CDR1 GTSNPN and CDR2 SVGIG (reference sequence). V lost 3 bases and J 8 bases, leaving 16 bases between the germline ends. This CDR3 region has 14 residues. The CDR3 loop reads CAWRNRDLEEKLFF. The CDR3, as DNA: TGTGCCTGGAGAAACAGGGACTTGGAGGAAAAACTGTTTTTT.

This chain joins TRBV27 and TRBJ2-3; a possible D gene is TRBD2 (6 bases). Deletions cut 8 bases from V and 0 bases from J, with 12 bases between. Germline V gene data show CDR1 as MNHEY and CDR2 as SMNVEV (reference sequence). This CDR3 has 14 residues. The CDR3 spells CASGRRGSTDTQYF. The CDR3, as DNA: TGTGCCAGCGGGAGACGGGGGAGCACAGATACGCAGTATTTT.

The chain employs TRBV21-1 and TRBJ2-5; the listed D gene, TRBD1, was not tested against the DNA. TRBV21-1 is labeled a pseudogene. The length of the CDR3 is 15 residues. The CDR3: CASRHRGLSSETQYF. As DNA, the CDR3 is TGTGCCAGCAGACACAGGGGTCTTTCATCGGAGACCCAGTACTTC.

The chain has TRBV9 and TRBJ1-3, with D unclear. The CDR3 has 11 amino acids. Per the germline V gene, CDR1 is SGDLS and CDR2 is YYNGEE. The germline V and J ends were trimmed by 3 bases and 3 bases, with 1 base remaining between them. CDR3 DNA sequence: TGTGCCAGCAGCGGTGGAAACACCATATATTTT. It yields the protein CASSGGNTIYF. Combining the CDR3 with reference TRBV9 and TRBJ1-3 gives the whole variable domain DSGVTQTPKHLITATGQRVTLRCSPRSGDLSVYWYQQSLDQGLQFLIQYYNGEERAKGNILERFSAQQFPDLHSELNLSSLELGDSALYFCASSGGNTIYFGEGSWLTVV.

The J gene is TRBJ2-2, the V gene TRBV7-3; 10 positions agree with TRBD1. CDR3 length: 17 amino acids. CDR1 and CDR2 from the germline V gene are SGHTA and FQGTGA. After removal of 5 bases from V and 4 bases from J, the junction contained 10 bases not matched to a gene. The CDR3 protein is CASSQTGTGVSTGELFF. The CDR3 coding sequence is TGTGCCAGCAGCCAAACCGGGACAGGGGTATCCACCGGGGAGCTGTTTTTT.